The 27 T cell receptor beta chains below all came from one sample that was sequenced in a study. Tregs were sorted as CD4+CD25+CD127-/low cells. TCRdb re-derived calls from the 5' RACE reads in MiXCR, one entry per CDR3 protein. The sample holds around 55,000 distinct CDR3 sequences, more than 20% seen once. The sample comprised tumor-infiltrating Tregs sorted from the breast tumor. These receptors were taken from a female donor with breast cancer.

The chain recombines TRBV27 with TRBJ2-7; maybe TRBD1 (6 bases). The CDR3 length is 15 residues. Trimming cost V 0 bases and J 2 bases, with 11 bases left between them. Looked up from germline, CDR1 is MNHEY and CDR2 is SMNVEV (reference sequence). CDR3 in amino acids: CASSLSRGTPYEQYF. The CDR3 region has the DNA TGTGCCAGCAGTTTATCGAGGGGGACGCCCTACGAGCAGTACTTC.

The table lists this clonotype with a few counts. This chain joins TRBV7-8 and TRBJ1-6, with TRBD1 identical over 11 bases. J lost 7 bases, V lost 1 base, and 3 bases had no gene match. Looked up from germline, CDR1 is SGHVS and CDR2 is FQNEAQ. The CDR3 runs to 16 residues. The CDR3 nucleotides read TGTGCCAGCAGCTTAGGGACAGGGGGCTTGAATTCACCCCTCCACTTT. This encodes CASSLGTGGLNSPLHF. Combining the CDR3 with reference TRBV7-8 and TRBJ1-6 gives the whole variable domain GAGVSQSPRYKVAKRGQDVALRCDPISGHVSLFWYQQALGQGPEFLTYFQNEAQLDKSGLPSDRFFAERPEGSVSTLKIQRTQQEDSAVYLCASSLGTGGLNSPLHFGNGTRLTVT.

This clonotype was observed a single time. V is TRBV5-1 and J is TRBJ1-1; D might be TRBD1 (5 bases). There are 17 residues in the CDR3. Germline V gives CDR1 SGHRS, CDR2 YFSETQ. With 0 bases removed from V and 3 bases from J, the gap between germline ends came to 18 bases. CDR3 nucleotides: TGCGCCAGCAGCTTGGCCCAAGGGCAGGGTGGGCACACTGAAGCTTTCTTT. It yields the protein CASSLAQGQGGHTEAFF. Complete variable domain (other parts from reference TRBV5-1 and TRBJ1-1): KAGVTQTPRYLIKTRGQQVTLSCSPISGHRSVSWYQQTPGQGLQFLFEYFSETQRNKGNFPGRFSGRQFSNSRSEMNVSTLELGDSALYLCASSLAQGQGGHTEAFFGQGTRLTVV.

The V call is TRBV7-9, the J call TRBJ1-6; TRBD1 matches 8 bases. Losses at the gene ends were 3 bases for V and 10 bases for J; bases not matched to a gene: 14. This CDR3 is built from 17 residues. Germline lookup yields CDR1 SEHNR and CDR2 FQNEAQ (reference sequence). In DNA, the CDR3 is TGTGCCAGCAGCTTTTGGCCTTCAGGGGGCGCGCGGTCACCCCTCCACTTT. It translates to CASSFWPSGGARSPLHF.

The rearrangement uses TRBV18 and TRBJ2-5; D ambiguous. The CDR3 runs to 13 residues. The V end was cut by 4 bases, the J end by 2 bases, with 8 bases between. Germline loops: CDR1 KGHSH, CDR2 LQKENI. CDR3 sequence (DNA): TGTGCCAGCTCACGAGAGCGTCAAGAGACCCAGTACTTC. Encoded protein: CASSRERQETQYF.

For this clonotype: Germline and junction disagree at one end, which may indicate a read error. V gene TRBV7-9 combines with J gene TRBJ1-2, with unresolved D. This CDR3 region has 16 residues. Germline-derived CDR1 and CDR2 are SEHNR and FQNEAQ (reference sequence). The CDR3 loop is CASSGYQDGVLRGYAF. The CDR3 DNA is TGTGCCAGCAGCGGGTACCAAGACGGCGTTCTTCGTGGCTACGCCTTC.

The chain carries TRBV12-3 or TRBV12-4 and TRBJ1-4; the match to TRBD1 covers 9 bases. J was trimmed by 5 bases and V by 5 bases; bases with no gene match: 3. CDR3 size: 14 residues. CDR3 in amino acids: CASSVQGANEKLFF. The CDR3 nucleotides are TGTGCCAGCAGTGTACAGGGGGCGAATGAAAAACTGTTTTTT.

Only a few counts were recorded for this clonotype. Sequence at one end of the junction differs from germline and may be a read error. The rearrangement joins TRBV4-1 to TRBJ2-3; TRBD1 agrees at 10 bases. CDR1 and CDR2 (germline): MGHRA, YSYEKL. The CDR3 runs to 14 residues. For the CDR3, the DNA is TGCGTCAGCAGCCAAGACAGGGGGCGAGATACGCAGTATTTT. Its protein is CVSSQDRGRDTQYF.

The chain carries TRBV24-1 and TRBJ2-1, with D unclear. Trimming stripped 4 bases from V and 6 bases from J, with 12 bases between. Germline CDR1 reads KGHDR; CDR2 reads SFDVKD. The length of the CDR3 is 14 residues. CDR3 nucleotides: TGTGCCACCAGTGACCCGTTGACTCCCAATGAGCAGTTCTTC. Amino acid sequence: CATSDPLTPNEQFF.

This clonotype has ten or more counts. The J gene is TRBJ1-2, the V gene TRBV28, with D possibly TRBD1 on 5 matching bases. CDR1 is MDHEN, CDR2 SYDVKM, per germline. This CDR3 spans 12 amino acids. The V gene lost 6 bases and the J gene lost 4 bases, with 9 bases spanning the gap. The DNA for the CDR3 is TGTGCCAGCAGCTCGGACACCTATGGCTACACCTTC. Translated: CASSSDTYGYTF.

V gene TRBV28 combines with J gene TRBJ1-6; 9 nucleotides agree with TRBD1. J lost 9 bases, V lost 7 bases, and 10 bases had no gene match. This CDR3 contains 15 residues. Germline V gene sequence: CDR1 MDHEN, CDR2 SYDVKM. The CDR3 loop reads CASTKGQGRGSPLHF. CDR3 bases: TGTGCCAGCACCAAGGGACAGGGACGCGGTTCACCCCTCCACTTT.

The chain recombines TRBV7-2 with TRBJ2-1; 8 bases agree with TRBD2. This CDR3 is 15 amino acids long. With 1 base clipped from V and 4 bases from J, the junction kept 3 bases outside the gene matches. The V gene's germline CDR1 is SGHTA and CDR2 FQGNSA. The DNA of the CDR3 is TGTGCCAGCAGCTTAGAGGCTAGCGGGTACAATGAGCAGTTCTTC. Protein product: CASSLEASGYNEQFF.

CDR3 sequence: CASSEERGRAGANVLTF. The CDR3 coding sequence is TGTGCCAGCAGTGAGGAGAGGGGGCGGGCTGGGGCCAACGTCCTGACTTTC. The chain joins TRBV2 to TRBJ2-6, with 7 bases fitting TRBD1. The germline CDR1 and CDR2 sequences are SNHLY and FYNNEI. V shed 3 bases, J shed 2 bases, and the junction held 7 bases outside the gene matches. CDR3 length equals 17 residues.

This clonotype turned up a few times. V and J are TRBV6-6 and TRBJ1-2, with D unclear. The CDR3 totals 11 residues. Trimming removed 10 bases from V and 1 base from J, with 7 bases in between. The germline V gene has CDR1 MNHNY and CDR2 SVGAGI (reference sequence). The CDR3 DNA follows: TGTGCCATCGCCGATAACTATGGCTACACCTTC. This gives the protein CAIADNYGYTF.

On this clonotype: This could be a read error, since a much larger clone is one nucleotide away. This chain links TRBV20-1 with TRBJ1-2; D possibly corresponds to TRBD1 (5 bases). CDR1 is DFQATT and CDR2 is SNEGSKA in the germline V gene (reference sequence). The CDR3 totals 16 residues. Trimming pared 5 bases from V and 0 bases from J, leaving 19 bases between. The chain's CDR3 is CSAGPSGRLANYGYTF. The CDR3 DNA reads as TGCAGTGCTGGACCCTCGGGACGGTTAGCTAACTATGGCTACACCTTC.

V and J are TRBV7-7 and TRBJ2-7, with 7 bases matching TRBD1. The CDR3 is 15 residues long. Germline assignment: CDR1 SSHAT and CDR2 FNYEAQ (reference sequence). J lost 2 bases, V lost 4 bases, and 8 bases had no gene match. For the CDR3, the DNA is TGTGCCAGCAGCTCCAGGGGGACGCCGACCTACGAGCAGTACTTC. It encodes CASSSRGTPTYEQYF.

This clonotype was found a few times. The chain couples TRBV7-2 to TRBJ1-3; D is ambiguous. Germline values: CDR1 SGHTA, CDR2 FQGNSA. There are 17 residues in the CDR3. Trimming took 2 bases from V and 2 from J, leaving 16 bases between them. The CDR3 sequence: CASSLRAAGVPGNTIYF. Written as DNA, the CDR3 is TGTGCCAGCAGCTTAAGGGCTGCAGGTGTTCCTGGAAACACCATATATTTT.

Regarding this clonotype: A much larger clone lies one base from this, so it may be a read error. The V gene is TRBV4-2, the J gene TRBJ1-3; D unclear. V shed 4 bases and J shed 4 bases, with 5 bases lying between them. The length of the CDR3 is 12 residues. Germline CDR1 is LGHNA and CDR2 is YNFKEQ. The CDR3 DNA sequence: TGTGCCAGCAGCCGAGCGGGAAACACCATATATTTT. Protein product: CASSRAGNTIYF.

In its sample, this clonotype was seen a few times. One end of the junction does not line up with germline, which may come from a read error. The genes are TRBV6-5 and TRBJ1-1; D might be TRBD1 (5 bases). The CDR3 is 13 amino acids. Germline V gene data show CDR1 as MNHEY and CDR2 as SVGAGI. The CDR3 DNA sequence: TGTGCCAGCCATATGGGGGAAAACACTGAAACTTTCTTT. This encodes CASHMGENTETFF.

CDR3 loop: CASSEGENTEAFF. The CDR3 bases are TGTGCCAGCAGTGAAGGGGAGAACACTGAAGCTTTCTTT. This chain connects TRBV6-1 to TRBJ1-1; D unresolved. Germline-derived CDR1 and CDR2 are MNHNS and SASEGT. V dropped 1 base and J dropped 1 base, with 4 bases sitting between them. The CDR3 spans 13 residues.

A note on this clonotype: This may be a read error, as it is one base from a much larger clone. V and J are TRBV5-1 and TRBJ1-1; TRBD1 matches at 11 bases. The germline CDR1 and CDR2 sequences are SGHRS and YFSETQ. The CDR3 loop spans 14 amino acids. The V segment lost 7 bases and the J segment 4 bases; nucleotides outside the gene matches: 6. CDR3 in amino acids: CASGPGTGGTEAFF. DNA of the CDR3: TGCGCCAGCGGCCCCGGGACAGGGGGCACTGAAGCTTTCTTT. Filled out from reference TRBV5-1 and TRBJ1-1, the complete variable domain reads KAGVTQTPRYLIKTRGQQVTLSCSPISGHRSVSWYQQTPGQGLQFLFEYFSETQRNKGNFPGRFSGRQFSNSRSEMNVSTLELGDSALYLCASGPGTGGTEAFFGQGTRLTVV.

There are many counts of this clonotype. This chain links TRBV5-6 with TRBJ2-2, with TRBD1 matching 12 bases. CDR3 length: 20 amino acids. Trimming cost V 0 bases and J 6 bases; bases outside gene matches: 15. Germline loops: CDR1 SGHDT, CDR2 YYEEEE. CDR3 amino acids: CASSLARDRGRRRGPGELFF. In DNA, the CDR3 is TGTGCCAGCAGCTTGGCCAGGGACAGGGGGCGACGTCGCGGCCCCGGGGAGCTGTTTTTT.

In its sample, this clonotype is medium-sized (0.01 to 0.1%). The V call is TRBV20-1, the J call TRBJ1-3, with a weak D call TRBD1 (5 bases). Between the trimmed V and J ends, which lost 6 bases and 5 bases, there was a span of 14 bases. The CDR3 sequence is 13 residues long. Germline lookup yields CDR1 DFQATT and CDR2 SNEGSKA (reference sequence). CDR3 region: CSAPQTVRNTIYF. The CDR3 nucleotides read TGCAGTGCCCCCCAGACAGTGAGAAACACCATATATTTT.

In the case of this clonotype: The CDR3 does not close with the conserved phenylalanine or tryptophan, likely indicating a read error. The J gene is TRBJ1-1, the V gene TRBV28; no clear D gene. CDR1 MDHEN and CDR2 SYDVKM come from the germline V gene. The V gene lost 4 bases and the J gene lost 3 bases, with 6 bases spanning the gap. CDR3 length: 12 residues. For the CDR3, the DNA is TGTGCCAGCAGTTCCATAGACACTGAAGCTTTCCTT. Translated, it gives CASSSIDTEAFL.

The V and J genes are TRBV5-1 and TRBJ2-2, with TRBD2 as a possible D gene (6 bases). This CDR3 comprises 14 residues. Trimming shortened V by 7 bases and J by 1 base, and 11 bases separated the two germline ends. Germline loops: CDR1 SGHRS, CDR2 YFSETQ. In DNA, the CDR3 is TGCGCCAGCGGGGGGACGGTGAACACCGGGGAGCTGTTTTTT. Amino acid sequence: CASGGTVNTGELFF.

V is TRBV5-1 and J is TRBJ2-2; unclear D gene. The V gene's germline CDR1 is SGHRS and CDR2 YFSETQ. The CDR3 spans 16 residues. V gave up 2 bases and J gave up 0 bases, with 11 bases separating them. CDR3 sequence (DNA): TGCGCCAGCAGCTTTACGGGCTCGGCGAACACCGGGGAGCTGTTTTTT. It is translated as CASSFTGSANTGELFF.

V is TRBV29-1 and J is TRBJ1-2; D may be TRBD1 (5 bases). The CDR3 runs 12 residues. In germline, CDR1 is SQVTM, CDR2 ANQGSEA. Trimming left V 4 bases short and J 4 bases short, with 10 bases between. CDR3 region: CSVGAGSYGYTF. The DNA of the CDR3 is TGCAGCGTTGGGGCAGGGAGCTATGGCTACACCTTC.